The following is a TCR beta chain sequence with its context. Its antigen is still unknown. Base qualities are not recorded, but no much larger clone differs from it by a single base. This sample is part of a study of control samples from healthy donors and cancer patients (TCRdb year 2020). From a lookup of the germline V gene, CDR1 and CDR2 are MDHEN and SYDVKM. Unmatched junction bases come to 8, with V trimmed by 8 bases and J by 5 bases. The CDR3 spans 14 residues, from the cysteine through the phenylalanine. Only CDR3 DNA is held: 42 bases, read in frame from base 1. Preparation of the library involved the immunoSEQ multiplex PCR assay. The immuneACCESS repertoire file appears here via TCRdb, limited to in-frame rearrangements. These files lack a portion of the clones; in checked studies, under half of the deficit traces to unresolved V genes, and the cause of the others is not known. A total of approximately 90,000 clones appear in this sample, 85% to 95% of them only once. About 1.5% of the sample comes from the top ten.

The material sequenced was blood. This chain is built from TRBV28 and TRBJ2-2, with 7 bases in between that match TRBD1. The receptor's source is a woman aged 25 to 45 in good health. The DNA reads as follows: TGTGCCAGCTATTCAGGGGGAAGGACCGGGGAGCTGTTTTTT. Its coded protein is CASYSGGRTGELFF.